These 17 T cell receptor beta chains were sequenced from one sample in a study of cytomegalovirus exposure and HLA in healthy donors (dated by TCRdb to 2016 to 2017). The library relied on the immunoSEQ multiplex PCR assay. A mixture of 60 forward primers for TCR Vbeta segments and 13 reverse primers for TCR Jbeta segments was used in the multiplex PCR. TCRdb retrieved this table from immuneACCESS and kept in-frame rearrangements only. Not all clones are present; in checked studies, unresolved V genes account for under half, and no reason is known for the remainder. Recorded for this sample are roughly 100,000 clones; roughly 85% of them occurred a single time. The top ten hold 4.5% to 7% of the sample. Sequencing input: PBMCs. Source of these receptors: a man in his 60s in good health and CMV-seropositive.

This rearrangement joins TRBV19 to TRBJ1-4, with TRBD1 identical over 7 bases. Germline V gene sequence: CDR1 LNHDA, CDR2 SQIVND (reference sequence). CDR3 size: 16 residues. The junction had 14 bases not matched to a gene; V was cut back by 5 bases and J by 8 bases. The DNA for the CDR3 is TGTGCCAGTAGTCCGTCCGAGACAGGGATGGAGGAAAAACTGTTTTTT. The encoded protein is CASSPSETGMEEKLFF.

There are a few counts of this clone. Here the CDR3 reads CASSLRTGDGYTF. The CDR3 coding sequence is TGTGCCAGCAGCCTCCGGACAGGGGATGGCTACACCTTC. J is TRBJ1-2 and V is TRBV14; 9 bases are shared with TRBD1. In germline, CDR1 is SGHDN, CDR2 FVKESK. There are 13 residues in the CDR3. V dropped 4 bases and J dropped 6; count of bases not matched to a gene: 3.

This clone turned up a few times. This chain links TRBV30 with TRBJ1-1, with D possibly TRBD1 on 5 matching bases. V shed 0 bases and J shed 1 base, with 6 bases lying between them. Germline V gene sequence: CDR1 GTSNPN, CDR2 SVGIG (reference sequence). CDR3 size: 13 residues. DNA of the CDR3: TGTGCCTGGAGTGTGGGGGGGAACACTGAAGCTTTCTTT. Its protein is CAWSVGGNTEAFF.

The rearrangement uses TRBV4-3 and TRBJ2-5; tentatively, D is TRBD2 (6 bases). The CDR3 spans 13 residues. Germline V gene sequence: CDR1 LGHNA, CDR2 YSLEER. V was cut by 1 base and J by 6 bases, with 9 bases left in between. The CDR3 DNA is TGCGCCAGCAGCCAAGCGGGGGAGAAGACCCAGTACTTC. Translation: CASSQAGEKTQYF.

V gene TRBV2 combines with J gene TRBJ1-4; 7 bases map to TRBD1. Germline loops: CDR1 SNHLY, CDR2 FYNNEI. CDR3 length equals 14 residues. With 6 bases clipped from V and 8 bases from J, the junction kept 9 bases outside the gene matches. CDR3 bases: TGTGCCAGCAGCCCCGGGACAGTACAGGAAAAACTGTTTTTT. The encoded protein is CASSPGTVQEKLFF.

This clone was recorded at least ten times. This chain uses TRBV30 with TRBJ1-1; TRBD1 matches at 7 bases. The V segment lost 3 bases and the J segment 11 bases; nucleotides outside the gene matches: 9. This CDR3 is 12 amino acids long. Germline-derived CDR1 and CDR2 are GTSNPN and SVGIG (reference sequence). The CDR3 loop reads CAWSPDRVAAFF. The CDR3 DNA is TGTGCCTGGAGCCCCGACAGGGTTGCTGCTTTCTTT. The full variable domain, completed using reference TRBV30 and TRBJ1-1, is SQTIHQWPATLVQPVGSPLSLECTVEGTSNPNLYWYRQAAGRGLQLLFYSVGIGQISSEVPQNLSASRPQDRQFILSSKKLLLSDSGFYLCAWSPDRVAAFFGQGTRLTVV.

The chain has TRBV28 and TRBJ1-5; 7 bases map to TRBD1. CDR3 length: 15 residues. V shed 2 bases, J shed 2 bases, and the junction held 3 bases outside the gene matches. Germline values: CDR1 MDHEN, CDR2 SYDVKM. The chain's CDR3 is CASSLRGLGNQPQHF. The CDR3 coding sequence is TGTGCCAGCAGTTTAAGGGGGCTTGGCAATCAGCCCCAGCATTTT.

The gene calls are TRBV18 and TRBJ2-1, with D perhaps matching TRBD1 (5 bases). The germline gives CDR1 KGHSH, CDR2 LQKENI. The length of the CDR3 is 14 residues. Trimming took off 6 bases at V and 5 bases at J, with 14 bases between the two ends. CDR3 nucleotide sequence: TGTGCCAGCTCCCCGAAACAGGAAAACAATGAGCAGTTCTTC. It encodes CASSPKQENNEQFF.

V is TRBV27 and J is TRBJ2-7; D is undetermined. Trimming cost V 6 bases and J 3 bases, with 9 bases left between them. This CDR3 contains 12 residues. Germline V gene data show CDR1 as MNHEY and CDR2 as SMNVEV (reference sequence). CDR3 protein: CASSSGHYEQYF. The DNA for the CDR3 is TGTGCCAGCAGCTCCGGTCACTACGAGCAGTACTTC.

The chain has TRBV27 and TRBJ2-2; a weak D match, TRBD2 (5 bases). Per germline, CDR1 MNHEY and CDR2 SMNVEV (reference sequence). Trimming shortened V by 1 base and J by 6 bases, and 12 bases separated the two germline ends. CDR3 length equals 15 residues. CDR3 in amino acids: CASSLYGVLAGELFF. CDR3 DNA sequence: TGTGCCAGCAGTTTATACGGGGTGCTCGCCGGGGAGCTGTTTTTT.

The V gene is TRBV12-5, the J gene TRBJ1-4; tentative D call: TRBD1 (5 bases). Germline assignment: CDR1 LGHNT and CDR2 FRNRAP. The CDR3 is made up of 15 amino acids. The ends were cut back, 4 bases at V and 0 bases at J, with 9 bases in the middle. In nucleotides, the CDR3 is TGTGCTAGTGGTTGGGGGGATACAACTAATGAAAAACTGTTTTTT. It specifies CASGWGDTTNEKLFF.

This chain joins TRBV5-1 and TRBJ2-1, with 14 positions matching TRBD2. Trimming at V came to 4 bases and at J to 4 bases, leaving 7 bases not matched to a gene. The CDR3 is 17 residues long. Germline V gene sequence: CDR1 SGHRS, CDR2 YFSETQ. The CDR3 nucleotides read TGCGCCAGCAGCACCGGACTAGCGGGGGGTAGGTACAATGAGCAGTTCTTC. This translates into CASSTGLAGGRYNEQFF.

The V call is TRBV18, the J call TRBJ2-7, with 11 bases that match TRBD2. V trimming: 6 bases; J trimming: 9 bases; junction bases outside the gene matches: 13. From germline, CDR1 is KGHSH and CDR2 LQKENI. CDR3 size: 15 residues. This CDR3 is CASSTGSSGGAGQYF. CDR3 bases: TGTGCCAGCTCTACGGGAAGTAGCGGGGGGGCCGGGCAGTACTTC. The variable domain in full, with the rest retrieved from reference TRBV18 and TRBJ2-7, is NAGVMQNPRHLVRRRGQEARLRCSPMKGHSHVYWYRQLPEEGLKFMVYLQKENIIDESGMPKERFSAEFPKEGPSILRIQQVVRGDSAAYFCASSTGSSGGAGQYFGPGTRLTVT.

The chain couples TRBV11-2 to TRBJ2-7, with D hard to call. The CDR3 length is 12 residues. With 1 base removed from V and 4 bases from J, the gap between germline ends came to 5 bases. CDR1 and CDR2 from the germline V gene are SGHAT and FQNNGV. The CDR3 protein is CASSLARYEQYF. The CDR3 nucleotides are TGTGCCAGCAGCTTAGCCAGATACGAGCAGTACTTC.

V gene TRBV5-1 combines with J gene TRBJ2-2; D is unresolved. V was trimmed by 0 bases and J by 7 bases, leaving 13 bases between them. This CDR3 is built from 15 residues. Per germline, CDR1 SGHRS and CDR2 YFSETQ. The CDR3 is CASSLASPEVGELFF. The CDR3 coding sequence is TGCGCCAGCAGCTTGGCCTCCCCCGAGGTCGGGGAGCTGTTTTTT.

This clone was seen a single time. The chain has TRBV5-4 and TRBJ1-2, with 7 bases matching TRBD1. CDR3 size: 17 residues. With V trimmed by 4 bases and J by 3 bases, 15 bases remained unmatched. The germline V gene encodes CDR1 SGHNT and CDR2 YYREEE (reference sequence). CDR3 region: CASSPALTGARDYGYTF. DNA for the CDR3: TGTGCCAGCAGCCCCGCCCTTACAGGGGCTAGGGACTATGGCTACACCTTC.

This clone came up a few times. The CDR3 nucleotides are TGCGCCAGCAGCTACGGACAGGGCCAAGAGACCCAGTACTTC. As protein: CASSYGQGQETQYF. The gene calls are TRBV5-1 and TRBJ2-5; 8 bases fit TRBD1. The CDR3 has 14 residues. Trimming took 3 bases from V and 1 from J; bases not matched to a gene: 2. Germline CDR1 reads SGHRS; CDR2 reads YFSETQ.